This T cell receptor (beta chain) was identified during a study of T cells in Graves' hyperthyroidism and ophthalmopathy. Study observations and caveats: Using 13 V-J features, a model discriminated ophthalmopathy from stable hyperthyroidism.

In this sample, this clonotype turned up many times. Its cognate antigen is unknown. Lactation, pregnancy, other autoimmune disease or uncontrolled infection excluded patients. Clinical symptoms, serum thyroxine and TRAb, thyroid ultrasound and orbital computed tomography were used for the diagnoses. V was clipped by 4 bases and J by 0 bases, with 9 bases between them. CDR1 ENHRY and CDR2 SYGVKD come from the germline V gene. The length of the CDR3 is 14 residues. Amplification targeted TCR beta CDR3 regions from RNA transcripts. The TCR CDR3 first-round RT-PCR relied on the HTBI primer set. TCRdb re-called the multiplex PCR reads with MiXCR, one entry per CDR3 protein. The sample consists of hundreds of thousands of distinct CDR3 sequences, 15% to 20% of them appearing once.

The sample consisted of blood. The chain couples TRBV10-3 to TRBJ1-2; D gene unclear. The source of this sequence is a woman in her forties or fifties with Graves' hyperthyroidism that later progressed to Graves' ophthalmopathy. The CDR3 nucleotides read TGTGCCATCAGTGTAGGGCCCGCTAACTATGGCTACACCTTC. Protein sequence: CAISVGPANYGYTF.